The present TCR beta chain was sequenced within a study of T cells in Graves' hyperthyroidism and ophthalmopathy. The CDR3 length is 17 residues. V lost 2 bases and J lost 2, with 17 bases in between. No ophthalmopathy progression within 18 months constituted stable Graves' hyperthyroidism. Amplification of TCR beta CDR3 regions was performed using RNA transcripts as template. The HTBI set primed first-round TCR CDR3 RT-PCR. TCRdb used MiXCR to reprocess the multiplex PCR reads, holding one entry per CDR3 protein. In the table there are some 500,000 distinct CDR3 sequences, roughly 14% of which are singletons.

Sequencing was done on a sample of blood. The source is a young woman with Graves' hyperthyroidism. The J gene is TRBJ2-3, the V gene TRBV12-3 or TRBV12-4; possible D gene TRBD2, 6 bases. CDR3 coding DNA: TGTGCCAGCAGTTTATCATTCCTGGGACTGTCCACAGATACGCAGTATTTT. Amino acid sequence: CASSLSFLGLSTDTQYF.